Below are 8 T cell receptor beta chains sequenced from a single sample in a study of blood T cells in healthy people across ages. Sample-barcoded 5' priming and a J-beta primer mix drove a second PCR of roughly 6 to 12 cycles. MiXCR was run by TCRdb on the 5' RACE reads, yielding one entry per CDR3 protein. The sample holds roughly 730,000 distinct CDR3 sequences, more than 55% seen once. Source material: blood. These receptors were taken from a man aged 35 to 55 in good health.

The genes are TRBV14 and TRBJ2-4; D uncertain. The CDR3 length is 12 residues. V lost 5 bases and J 6 bases, leaving 8 bases between the germline ends. Germline loops: CDR1 SGHDN, CDR2 FVKESK. The CDR3 coding sequence is TGTGCCAGCAGCGCAGCAGGAAACATTCAGTACTTC. It is translated as CASSAAGNIQYF.

The chain employs TRBV11-2 and TRBJ2-7, with D possibly matching TRBD2 (7 bases). V was clipped by 2 bases and J by 4 bases, with 15 bases between them. The germline gives CDR1 SGHAT, CDR2 FQNNGV. The CDR3 totals 15 residues. In DNA, the CDR3 is TGTGCCAGCAGCTTACAGGGGTCGCGGGGGTACGAGCAGTACTTC. The encoded protein is CASSLQGSRGYEQYF.

The gene calls are TRBV19 and TRBJ2-3; TRBD1 might be the D (6 bases). Trimming stripped 4 bases from V and 0 bases from J, with 8 bases between. The CDR3 covers 14 residues. Per germline, CDR1 LNHDA and CDR2 SQIVND (reference sequence). DNA for the CDR3: TGTGCCAGTAGTAACAGGGAAAGCACAGATACGCAGTATTTT. This sequence encodes CASSNRESTDTQYF.

This clonotype was detected only a few times. The chain joins TRBV9 to TRBJ2-7; D not certain. Germline CDR1 reads SGDLS; CDR2 reads YYNGEE. V was pared by 3 bases and J by 7 bases, with 14 bases between. The CDR3 sequence is 13 residues long. In DNA, the CDR3 is TGTGCCAGCAGCGGGACCATGGAGCCGGAGCAGTACTTC. Translation: CASSGTMEPEQYF.

The chain carries TRBV2 and TRBJ2-3; 9 positions match TRBD2. The V segment lost 3 bases and the J segment 3 bases; nucleotides outside the gene matches: 4. This CDR3 region has 15 residues. Germline V gene data show CDR1 as SNHLY and CDR2 as FYNNEI. CDR3 amino acids: CASSEPAGGTDTQYF. The CDR3 DNA sequence: TGTGCCAGCAGTGAGCCAGCGGGGGGAACAGATACGCAGTATTTT.

There are a few counts of this clonotype. The gene calls are TRBV9 and TRBJ2-7; 15 bases fit TRBD2. The germline gives CDR1 SGDLS, CDR2 YYNGEE. The CDR3 is made up of 18 amino acids. V shed 4 bases, J shed 4 bases, and the junction held 12 bases outside the gene matches. The CDR3 nucleotides are TGTGCCAGCAGCTTCCCCGGACTAGCGGGAGGGCCGGTTTACGAGCAGTACTTC. Translated: CASSFPGLAGGPVYEQYF.

The rearrangement links TRBV7-2 to TRBJ2-7, with D uncertain. V lost 5 bases to trimming and J lost 5 bases, with 10 bases between them. CDR1 is SGHTA, CDR2 FQGNSA, per germline. The CDR3 has 12 amino acids. This chain's CDR3 is CASSRYTHEQYF. Here the CDR3 DNA reads TGTGCCAGCAGCCGGTACACCCACGAGCAGTACTTC.

The genes are TRBV29-1 and TRBJ2-1; 12 nucleotides match TRBD2. Germline V gene lookup returns CDR1 SQVTM and CDR2 ANQGSEA. This CDR3 is 14 amino acids long. J gave up 8 bases and V 6 bases, and 8 bases lay outside the gene matches. CDR3 sequence reads: CSVVGLAGWDEQFF. For the CDR3, the DNA is TGCAGCGTGGTCGGACTAGCGGGATGGGATGAGCAGTTCTTC.